The sequence of this T cell receptor beta chain was determined in a study of T-cell reconstitution after alpha-beta-depleted transplantation in children. A library of TCRbeta sequences, prepared with unique molecular identifiers, was generated. Via MiXCR, TCRdb re-called the PCR reads, giving one row per CDR3 protein. The sample contains a few hundred thousand distinct CDR3 sequences, 10% of which appear only once. V lost 3 bases and J lost 4, with 12 bases in between. The length of the CDR3 is 14 residues. CDR1 and CDR2 from the germline V gene are SGHVS and FQNEAQ. V is TRBV7-8 and J is TRBJ1-1, with a weak D call TRBD1 (5 bases). The sequencing here drew on PBMCs from the stem cell graft donor, taken from the stem cell graft. This sequence was found in a human donor who donated a stem cell graft to a child with acute lymphoblastic leukemia. CDR3 in DNA: TGTGCCAGCAGCTTGCAGGCAGGGACCACTGAAGCTTTCTTT. This sequence encodes CASSLQAGTTEAFF.